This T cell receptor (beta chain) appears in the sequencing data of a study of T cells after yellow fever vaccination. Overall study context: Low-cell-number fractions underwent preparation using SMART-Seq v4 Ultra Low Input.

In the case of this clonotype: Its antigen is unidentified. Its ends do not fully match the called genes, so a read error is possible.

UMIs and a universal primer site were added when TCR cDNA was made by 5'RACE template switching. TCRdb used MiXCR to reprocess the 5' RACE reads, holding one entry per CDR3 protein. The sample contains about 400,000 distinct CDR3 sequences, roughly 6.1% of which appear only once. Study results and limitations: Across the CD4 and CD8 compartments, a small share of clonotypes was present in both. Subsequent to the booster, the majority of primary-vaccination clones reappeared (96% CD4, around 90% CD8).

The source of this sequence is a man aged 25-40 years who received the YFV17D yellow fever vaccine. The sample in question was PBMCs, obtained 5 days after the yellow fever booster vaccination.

CDR3 bases: TGCGGCGTTGTAGACAGGGAGTCAACAGATACGCAGTATTTT. Its protein is CGVVDRESTDTQYF. The rearrangement joins TRBV29-1 to TRBJ2-3; 7 nucleotides match TRBD1. CDR1 and CDR2 (germline): SQVTM, ANQGSEA. This CDR3 has 14 residues.